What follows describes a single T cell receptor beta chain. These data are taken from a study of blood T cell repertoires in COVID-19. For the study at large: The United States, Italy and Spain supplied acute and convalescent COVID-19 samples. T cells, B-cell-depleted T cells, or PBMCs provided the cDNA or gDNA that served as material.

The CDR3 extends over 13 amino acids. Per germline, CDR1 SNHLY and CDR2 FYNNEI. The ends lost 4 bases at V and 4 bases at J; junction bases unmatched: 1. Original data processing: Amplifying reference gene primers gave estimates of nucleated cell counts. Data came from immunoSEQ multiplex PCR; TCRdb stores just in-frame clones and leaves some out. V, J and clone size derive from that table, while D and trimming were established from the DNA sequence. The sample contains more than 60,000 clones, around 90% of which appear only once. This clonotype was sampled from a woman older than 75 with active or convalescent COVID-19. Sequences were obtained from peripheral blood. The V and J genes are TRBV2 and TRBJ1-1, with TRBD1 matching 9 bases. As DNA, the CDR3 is TGTGCCAGCAGTGGGACAGGGGTCACTGAAGCTTTCTTT. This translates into CASSGTGVTEAFF.